The 11 T cell receptor beta chains given below trace back to one sample, sequenced in a study of blood T cell repertoires in COVID-19. The assay was immunoSEQ multiplex PCR, and TCRdb's table has in-frame clones only and misses some. The sample records around 78,000 clones, around nine tenths being singletons. The sample taken for sequencing was peripheral blood. The origin of the receptors is a woman aged 60-70 years with acute or convalescent COVID-19.

J is TRBJ2-5 and V is TRBV5-1; 15 nucleotides line up with TRBD2. This CDR3 has 17 amino acids. The germline CDR1 and CDR2 sequences are SGHRS and YFSETQ. The ends lost 6 bases at V and 5 bases at J; junction bases unmatched: 11. This CDR3 is CASTPGRTSGGDETQYF. The CDR3 nucleotides are TGCGCCAGCACCCCCGGAAGGACTAGCGGGGGGGATGAGACCCAGTACTTC.

CDR3 sequence reads: CASTPNRGRETQYF. In DNA, the CDR3 is TGTGCCAGCACCCCTAACAGGGGGAGAGAGACCCAGTACTTC. The rearrangement uses TRBV6-2 or TRBV6-3 and TRBJ2-5, with 8 positions matching TRBD1. With 7 bases clipped from V and 4 bases from J, the junction kept 8 bases outside the gene matches. From germline, CDR1 is MNHEY and CDR2 SVGEGT. This CDR3 comprises 14 residues.

The V and J genes are TRBV7-2 and TRBJ2-1, with 13 bases fitting TRBD2. Per germline, CDR1 SGHTA and CDR2 FQGNSA. The J segment lost 6 bases and the V segment lost 6 bases, leaving 8 bases of the junction unmatched. This CDR3 spans 16 amino acids. CDR3 region: CASRLPGLAGFNEQFF. The CDR3 nucleotides are TGTGCCAGCAGATTACCGGGACTAGCGGGGTTCAATGAGCAGTTCTTC.

This chain connects TRBV12-3 or TRBV12-4 to TRBJ1-4, with TRBD1 as a possible D gene (6 bases). The CDR3 is made up of 11 amino acids. Trimming stripped 3 bases from V and 12 bases from J, with 8 bases between. CDR3 sequence (DNA): TGTGCCAGCAGTTTTTACAGGGAACTGTTTTTT. Its protein product is CASSFYRELFF.

The CDR3 region is CASRPGTQTDEQFF. The CDR3 DNA is TGTGCCAGCAGGCCGGGAACCCAGACCGATGAGCAGTTCTTC. The chain links TRBV5-6 to TRBJ2-1; D is perhaps TRBD2 (5 bases). The CDR3 runs to 14 residues. V was pared by 5 bases and J by 8 bases, with 17 bases between. The germline V gene encodes CDR1 SGHDT and CDR2 YYEEEE.

The V call is TRBV3-1 (or the pseudogene TRBV3-2), the J call TRBJ1-1, with D possibly being TRBD1 (5 bases). V lost 0 bases, J lost 3 bases, and 14 bases lay in between. The CDR3 covers 16 residues. The germline V gene has CDR1 LGHDT and CDR2 YNNKEL (reference sequence). Written as DNA, the CDR3 is TGTGCCAGCAGCCAAGACGGCCAGGGTTGGGACACTGAAGCTTTCTTT. It is translated as CASSQDGQGWDTEAFF.

V gene TRBV6-2 or TRBV6-3 combines with J gene TRBJ2-7; D possibly corresponds to TRBD1 (6 bases). The ends were cut back, 6 bases at V and 0 bases at J, with 12 bases in the middle. CDR1 is MNHEY and CDR2 is SVGEGT in the germline V gene. This CDR3 is built from 14 residues. The CDR3 region has the DNA TGTGCCAGCAGCCACACAGGGAGCTCCTACGAGCAGTACTTC. Residues: CASSHTGSSYEQYF.

The chain employs TRBV19 and TRBJ2-1, with 9 bases fitting TRBD2. Trimming at V came to 3 bases and at J to 2 bases, leaving 5 bases not matched to a gene. The CDR3 is made up of 16 amino acids. CDR1 and CDR2 from the germline V gene are LNHDA and SQIVND (reference sequence). The CDR3 loop is CASSIGAGGPYNEQFF. The CDR3 DNA is TGTGCCAGTAGTATCGGAGCGGGAGGCCCCTACAATGAGCAGTTCTTC.

The chain carries TRBV29-1 and TRBJ1-1; TRBD1 might be the D (5 bases). V was pared by 3 bases and J by 0 bases, with 17 bases between. Germline-derived CDR1 and CDR2 are SQVTM and ANQGSEA. The CDR3 covers 16 residues. The CDR3 nucleotides read TGCAGCGTTGAGGGTCCTTCTAGGGGCTTGAACACTGAAGCTTTCTTT. Amino acid sequence: CSVEGPSRGLNTEAFF.

The gene calls are TRBV7-2 and TRBJ2-3; the match to TRBD2 covers 11 bases. The CDR3 is 17 amino acids. V shed 3 bases and J 1 base; nucleotides not matched to a gene: 6. Germline CDR1 is SGHTA and CDR2 is FQGNSA. In nucleotides, the CDR3 is TGTGCCAGCAGCTTTTTAGCGGGGGGGCCTCGCACAGATACGCAGTATTTT. As protein: CASSFLAGGPRTDTQYF.

The V gene is TRBV11-2, the J gene TRBJ1-1; D remains unclear. Trimming shortened V by 2 bases and J by 1 base, and 8 bases separated the two germline ends. The CDR3 has 14 residues. Per germline, CDR1 SGHAT and CDR2 FQNNGV. CDR3 amino acids: CASSLIPENTEAFF. The CDR3 nucleotides are TGTGCCAGCAGCTTAATTCCAGAGAACACTGAAGCTTTCTTT.